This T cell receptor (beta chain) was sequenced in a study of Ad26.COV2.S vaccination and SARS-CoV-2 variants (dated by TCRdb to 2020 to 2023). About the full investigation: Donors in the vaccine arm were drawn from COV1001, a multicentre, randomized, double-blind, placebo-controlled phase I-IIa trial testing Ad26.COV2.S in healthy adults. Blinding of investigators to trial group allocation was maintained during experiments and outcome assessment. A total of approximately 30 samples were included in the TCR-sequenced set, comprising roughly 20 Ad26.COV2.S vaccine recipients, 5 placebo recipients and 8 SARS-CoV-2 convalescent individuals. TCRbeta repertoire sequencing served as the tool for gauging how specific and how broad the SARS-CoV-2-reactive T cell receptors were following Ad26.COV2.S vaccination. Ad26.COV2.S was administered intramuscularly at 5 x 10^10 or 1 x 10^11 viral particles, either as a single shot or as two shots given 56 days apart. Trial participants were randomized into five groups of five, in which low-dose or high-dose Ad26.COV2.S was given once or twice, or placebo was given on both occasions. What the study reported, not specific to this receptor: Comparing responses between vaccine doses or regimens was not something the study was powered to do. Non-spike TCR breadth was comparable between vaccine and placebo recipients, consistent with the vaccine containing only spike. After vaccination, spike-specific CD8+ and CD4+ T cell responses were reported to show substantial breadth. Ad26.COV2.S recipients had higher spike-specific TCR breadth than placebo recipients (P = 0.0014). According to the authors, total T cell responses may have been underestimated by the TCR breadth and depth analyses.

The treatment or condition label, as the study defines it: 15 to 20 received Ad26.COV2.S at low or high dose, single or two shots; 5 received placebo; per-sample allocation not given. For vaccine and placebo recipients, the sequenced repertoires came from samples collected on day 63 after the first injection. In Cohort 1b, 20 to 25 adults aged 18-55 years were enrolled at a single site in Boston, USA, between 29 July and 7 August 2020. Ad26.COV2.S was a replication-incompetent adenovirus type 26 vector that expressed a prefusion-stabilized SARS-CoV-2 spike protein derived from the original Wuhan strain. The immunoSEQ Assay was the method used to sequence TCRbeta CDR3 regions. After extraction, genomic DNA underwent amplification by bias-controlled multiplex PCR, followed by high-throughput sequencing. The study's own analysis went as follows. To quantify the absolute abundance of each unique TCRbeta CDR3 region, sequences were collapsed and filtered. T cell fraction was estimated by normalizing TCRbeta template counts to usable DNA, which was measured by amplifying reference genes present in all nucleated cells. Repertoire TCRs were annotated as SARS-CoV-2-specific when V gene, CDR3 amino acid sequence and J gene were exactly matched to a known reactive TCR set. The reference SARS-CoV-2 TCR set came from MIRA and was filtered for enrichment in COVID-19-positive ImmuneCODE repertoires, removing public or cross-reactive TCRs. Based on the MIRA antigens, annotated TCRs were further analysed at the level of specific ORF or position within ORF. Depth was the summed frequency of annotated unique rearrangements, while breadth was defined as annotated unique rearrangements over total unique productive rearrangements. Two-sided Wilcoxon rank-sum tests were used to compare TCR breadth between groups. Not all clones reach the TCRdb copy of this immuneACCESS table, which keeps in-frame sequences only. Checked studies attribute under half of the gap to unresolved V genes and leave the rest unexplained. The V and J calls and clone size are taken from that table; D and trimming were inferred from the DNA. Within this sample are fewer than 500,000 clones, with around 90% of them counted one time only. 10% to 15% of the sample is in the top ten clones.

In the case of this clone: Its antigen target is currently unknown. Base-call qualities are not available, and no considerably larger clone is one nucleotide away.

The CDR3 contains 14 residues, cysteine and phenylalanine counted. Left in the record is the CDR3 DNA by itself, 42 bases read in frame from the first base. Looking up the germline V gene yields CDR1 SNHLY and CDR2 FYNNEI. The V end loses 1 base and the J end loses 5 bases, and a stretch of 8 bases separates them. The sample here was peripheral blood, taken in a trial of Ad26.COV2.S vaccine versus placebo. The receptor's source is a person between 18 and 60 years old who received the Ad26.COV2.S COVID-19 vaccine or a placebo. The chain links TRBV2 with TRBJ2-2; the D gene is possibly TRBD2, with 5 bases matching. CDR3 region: CASSEDRGTGELFF. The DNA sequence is TGTGCCAGCAGTGAAGATCGAGGGACCGGGGAGCTGTTTTTT. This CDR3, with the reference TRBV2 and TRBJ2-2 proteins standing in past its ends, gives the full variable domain EPEVTQTPSHQVTQMGQEVILRCVPISNHLYFYWYRQILGQKVEFLVSFYNNEISEKSEIFDDQFSVERPDGSNFTLKIRSTKLEDSAMYFCASSEDRGTGELFFGEGSRLTVL.